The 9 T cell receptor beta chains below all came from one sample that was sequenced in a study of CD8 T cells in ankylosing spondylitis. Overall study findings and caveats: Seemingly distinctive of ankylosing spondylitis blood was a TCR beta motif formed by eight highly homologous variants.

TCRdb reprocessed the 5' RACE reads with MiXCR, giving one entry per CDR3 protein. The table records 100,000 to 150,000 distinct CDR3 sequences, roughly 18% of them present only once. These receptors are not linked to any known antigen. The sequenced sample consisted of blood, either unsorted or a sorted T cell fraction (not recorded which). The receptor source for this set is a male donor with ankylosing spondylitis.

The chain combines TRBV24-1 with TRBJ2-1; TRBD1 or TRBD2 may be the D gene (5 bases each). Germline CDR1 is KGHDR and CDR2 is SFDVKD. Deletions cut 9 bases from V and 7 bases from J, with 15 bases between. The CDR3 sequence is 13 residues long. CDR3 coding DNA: TGTGCCACCGCCTATCCTGGGGGTAATGAGCAGTTCTTC. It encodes CATAYPGGNEQFF.

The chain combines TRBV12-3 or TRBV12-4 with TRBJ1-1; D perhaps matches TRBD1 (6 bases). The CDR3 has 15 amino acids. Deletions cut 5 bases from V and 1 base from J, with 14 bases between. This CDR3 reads CASSPTLDRNTEAFF. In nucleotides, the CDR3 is TGTGCCAGCAGTCCCACCTTGGACAGGAACACTGAAGCTTTCTTT.

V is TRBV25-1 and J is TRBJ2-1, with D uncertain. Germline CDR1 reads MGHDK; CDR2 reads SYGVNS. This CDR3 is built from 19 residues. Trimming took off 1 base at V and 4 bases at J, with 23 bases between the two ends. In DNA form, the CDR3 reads TGTGCCAGCAGTGAATGGCCCAGAACCTCAATATCCCCATACAATGAGCAGTTCTTC. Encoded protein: CASSEWPRTSISPYNEQFF.

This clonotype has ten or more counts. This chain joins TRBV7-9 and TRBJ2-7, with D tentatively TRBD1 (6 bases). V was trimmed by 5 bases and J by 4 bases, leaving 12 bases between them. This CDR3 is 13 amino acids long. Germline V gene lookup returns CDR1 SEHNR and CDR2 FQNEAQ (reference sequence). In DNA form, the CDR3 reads TGTGCCAGCAGCAACCGGGACACATACGAGCAGTACTTC. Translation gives CASSNRDTYEQYF. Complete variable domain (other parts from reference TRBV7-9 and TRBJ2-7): DTGVSQNPRHKITKRGQNVTFRCDPISEHNRLYWYRQTLGQGPEFLTYFQNEAQLEKSRLLSDRFSAERPKGSFSTLEIQRTEQGDSAMYLCASSNRDTYEQYFGPGTRLTVT.

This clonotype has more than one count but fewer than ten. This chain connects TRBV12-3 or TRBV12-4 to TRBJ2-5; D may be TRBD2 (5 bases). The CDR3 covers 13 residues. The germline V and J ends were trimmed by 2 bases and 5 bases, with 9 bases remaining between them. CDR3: CASSLFLAETQYF. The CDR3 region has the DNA TGTGCCAGCAGTTTATTTCTAGCCGAGACCCAGTACTTC.

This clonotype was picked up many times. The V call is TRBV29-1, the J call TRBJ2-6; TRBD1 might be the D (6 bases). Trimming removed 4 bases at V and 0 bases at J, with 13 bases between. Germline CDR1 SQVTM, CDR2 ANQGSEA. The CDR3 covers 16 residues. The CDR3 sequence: CSVGQVTFSGANVLTF. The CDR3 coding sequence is TGCAGCGTTGGACAGGTGACCTTCTCTGGGGCCAACGTCCTGACTTTC. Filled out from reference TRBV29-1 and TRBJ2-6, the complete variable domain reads SAVISQKPSRDICQRGTSLTIQCQVDSQVTMMFWYRQQPGQSLTLIATANQGSEATYESGFVIDKFPISRPNLTFSTLTVSNMSPEDSSIYLCSVGQVTFSGANVLTFGAGSRLTVL.

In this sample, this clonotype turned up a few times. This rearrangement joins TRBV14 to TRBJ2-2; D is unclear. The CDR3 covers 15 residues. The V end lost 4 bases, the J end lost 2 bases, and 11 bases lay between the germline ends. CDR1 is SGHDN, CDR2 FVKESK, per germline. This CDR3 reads CASSLDQINTGELFF. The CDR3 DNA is TGTGCCAGCAGCCTGGATCAGATTAACACCGGGGAGCTGTTTTTT.

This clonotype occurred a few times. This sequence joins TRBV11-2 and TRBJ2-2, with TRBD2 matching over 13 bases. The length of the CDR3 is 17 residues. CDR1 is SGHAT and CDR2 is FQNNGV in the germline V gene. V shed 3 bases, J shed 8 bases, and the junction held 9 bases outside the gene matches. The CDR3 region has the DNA TGTGCCAGCAGCTTCTGGACTAGCGGGAGTTTCGAGGGGGAGCTGTTTTTT. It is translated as CASSFWTSGSFEGELFF.

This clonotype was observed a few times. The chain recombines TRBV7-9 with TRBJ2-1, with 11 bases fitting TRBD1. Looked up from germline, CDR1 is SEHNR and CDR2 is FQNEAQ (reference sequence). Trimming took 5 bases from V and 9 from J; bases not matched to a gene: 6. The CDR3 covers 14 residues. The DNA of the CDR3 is TGTGCCAGCAGCCATAGGACAGGGGGCGGTGAGCAGTTCTTC. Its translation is CASSHRTGGGEQFF.